This entry features one T cell receptor (beta chain) sequence. Its specificity is unknown. The source of the sample is a study of vaccination and CD4 T cells after COVID-19. The CDR3 length is 16 residues. Germline V lookup: CDR1 SGHVS, CDR2 FNYEAQ. V lost 5 bases to trimming and J lost 0 bases; unmatched junction nucleotides: 9. The treatment is: roughly ten-day PBMC culture with coronavirus spike peptide pools or control peptides (ViraFEST assay). The Oncomine TCR Beta short-read assay was applied to DNA of cultured CD4+ T cells. TCRdb analysed the PCR reads with MiXCR anew, one entry per CDR3 protein. The data contain about 12,000 distinct CDR3 sequences, around 30% of them singletons.

This receptor was taken from a human donor with COVID-19. The sequencing input was cultured CD4+ T cells from blood. The V call is TRBV7-6, the J call TRBJ1-1, with 7 bases lining up with TRBD1. CDR3 sequence: CASSPPRGQMNTEAFF. DNA of the CDR3: TGTGCCAGCAGCCCCCCGCGGGGACAGATGAACACTGAAGCTTTCTTT.